The source of this T cell receptor beta chain is a study of cytomegalovirus exposure and HLA in healthy donors. Turning to the study itself: The roughly 120 validation repertoires matched the approximately 670 first-cohort repertoires in platform, a later analysis reported.

Looked up from germline, CDR1 is MDHEN and CDR2 is SYDVKM. V gave up 5 bases and J gave up 0 bases; unmatched junction bases: 1. There are 13 residues in the CDR3. Generated by immunoSEQ multiplex PCR, the TCRdb table keeps only in-frame clones and is missing some. Of around 250,000 clones listed, 90% are singletons. To note about this clone: Its target is not known.

Regarding the study as a whole: According to a subsequent analysis, TCR clusters identified in the first cohort showed a tendency to co-occur across the 110 or so validation repertoires.

The validation cohort, a group of under 150 subjects, included the donors and was separate from the roughly 620-subject first cohort. The receptor's source is a woman younger than 30 in good health and CMV-seronegative. The rearrangement links TRBV28 to TRBJ2-7; 7 bases line up with TRBD1. Specimen: PBMCs. CDR3 sequence reads: CASSRQGSYEQYF. The CDR3 DNA sequence: TGTGCCAGCAGTCGACAGGGCTCCTACGAGCAGTACTTC.